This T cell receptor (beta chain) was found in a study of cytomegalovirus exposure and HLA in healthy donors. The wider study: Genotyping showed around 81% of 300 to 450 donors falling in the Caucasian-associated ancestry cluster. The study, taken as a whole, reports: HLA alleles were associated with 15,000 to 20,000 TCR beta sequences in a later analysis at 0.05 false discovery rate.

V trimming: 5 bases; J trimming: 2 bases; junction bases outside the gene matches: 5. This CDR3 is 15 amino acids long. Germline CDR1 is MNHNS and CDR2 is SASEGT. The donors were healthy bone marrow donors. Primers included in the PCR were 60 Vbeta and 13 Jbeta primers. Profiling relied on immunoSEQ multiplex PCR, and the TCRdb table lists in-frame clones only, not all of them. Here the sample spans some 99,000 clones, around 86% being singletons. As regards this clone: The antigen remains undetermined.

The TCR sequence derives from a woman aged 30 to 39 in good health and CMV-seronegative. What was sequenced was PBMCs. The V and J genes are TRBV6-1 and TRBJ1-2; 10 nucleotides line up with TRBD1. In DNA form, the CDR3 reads TGTGCCAGCAGTTCCGGGACAGGGGAGAACTATGGCTACACCTTC. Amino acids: CASSSGTGENYGYTF.